This paragraph covers one T cell receptor (beta chain) sequence. This clone's antigen is unknown. Per-base quality was not reported, and no clone a single base away is much larger than it. These data are taken from a study of blood T cell repertoires in COVID-19 (dated by TCRdb to the early 2020s). For context, the study as a whole: Collaborator samples came from the United States, Italy and Spain and covered acute and convalescent phases of COVID-19. The material from the prospective study consisted of cDNA or gDNA derived from T cells, B-cell-depleted T cells, or PBMCs. The dataset comprised deeply sampled blood TCRbeta repertoires from subjects exposed to, actively infected with, or recovered from COVID-19. The repertoires were made available in a free public database intended to serve as a resource for research on the immune response to SARS-CoV-2. Samples came from the ongoing ImmuneRACE study (first 160 participants) plus 1,254 subjects from 6 global collaborators. Sample metadata almost always included a de-identified subject ID, COVID-19 status, age in years and sex. HLA class I and class II types, where available, came from metadata supplied by the sample provider rather than from assay-based typing.

TCRbeta CDR3 regions were amplified from genomic DNA by means of the immunoSEQ Assay, a bias-controlled multiplex PCR. The published analysis was carried out like this. The number of nucleated cells in each sample was estimated from the amplification of reference gene primers within the assay. To quantify the absolute abundance of each unique TCRbeta CDR3 rearrangement, sequence reads were collapsed and filtered. For each sample, productive Simpson clonality was calculated by taking the square root of Simpson's diversity index across productive rearrangements. The table was pulled from immuneACCESS by TCRdb, which kept in-frame rearrangements only. Such tables lose some clones; where checked, under half of the loss comes from unresolved V genes, and the rest has no known cause. Clonal size and the V and J genes are those of that table, whereas D and trimming came from the DNA. This sample has roughly 250,000 clones in its table, and around 89% of those were observed once. Together, the top ten hold roughly 8.6% of the sample.

In the prospective study, participants were about 18 to 89 years old, resided in approximately 22 geographic areas of the United States, and were enrolled through a virtual design. In the prospective study, participants were assigned to cohorts based on the clinical history participants reported in a screening survey and a study questionnaire. ImmuneRACE Cohort 3 recovered participants were defined by two consecutive negative NP/OP PCR tests, healthcare professional clearance, or symptom resolution. In the prospective study, whole blood, serum and a nasopharyngeal or oropharyngeal swab were collected from each participant by mobile phlebotomists. Over a 2-month period, participants in the prospective study had the option of providing additional blood draws and questionnaires. Before DNA extraction, blood samples from the prospective study were shipped at room temperature or frozen. What the research found in general, with its limitations: The quantity of clinical and demographic metadata differed by source and by participant and was supplied without curation.

Taken from cysteine to phenylalanine, the CDR3 has 13 residues. Kept here is only the CDR3 DNA, which spans 39 bases and is read in frame from base 1. Reading the germline V gene gives CDR1 SGHVS and CDR2 FQNEAQ. Ends trimmed: V by 4 bases, J by 5 bases; bases unmatched to a gene: 4. The clonotype was recovered from a middle-aged man who had recovered from COVID-19. The V gene is TRBV7-8 and the J gene is TRBJ2-5, and TRBD2 matches 7 of the central bases. What was sequenced was PBMCs or T cells enriched from blood (not recorded which). The CDR3 has the sequence CASSSGLGETQYF. The nucleotides read TGTGCCAGCAGCTCCGGACTAGGTGAGACCCAGTACTTC.